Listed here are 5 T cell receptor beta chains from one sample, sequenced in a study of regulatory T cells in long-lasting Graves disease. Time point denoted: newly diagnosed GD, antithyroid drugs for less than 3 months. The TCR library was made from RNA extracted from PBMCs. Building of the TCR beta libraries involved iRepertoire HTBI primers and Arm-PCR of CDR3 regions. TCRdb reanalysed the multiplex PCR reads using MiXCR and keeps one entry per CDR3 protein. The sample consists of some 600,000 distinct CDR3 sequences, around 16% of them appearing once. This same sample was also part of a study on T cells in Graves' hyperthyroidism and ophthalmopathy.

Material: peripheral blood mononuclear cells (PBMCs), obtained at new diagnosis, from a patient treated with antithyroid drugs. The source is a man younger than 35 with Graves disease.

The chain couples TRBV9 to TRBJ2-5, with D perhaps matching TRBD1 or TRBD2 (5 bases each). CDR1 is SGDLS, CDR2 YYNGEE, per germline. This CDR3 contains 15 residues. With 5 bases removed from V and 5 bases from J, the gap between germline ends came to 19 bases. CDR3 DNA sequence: TGTGCCAGCAGTGTTGGGGGAGCCGCTGGGGAGACCCAGTACTTC. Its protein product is CASSVGGAAGETQYF.

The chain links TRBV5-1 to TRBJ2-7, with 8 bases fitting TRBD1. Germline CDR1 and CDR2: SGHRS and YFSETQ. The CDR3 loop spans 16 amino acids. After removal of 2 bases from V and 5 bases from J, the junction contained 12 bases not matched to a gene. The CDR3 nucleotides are TGCGCCAGCAGCTTTGGGTTCGACAGGGGCATCGACGAGCAGTACTTC. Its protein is CASSFGFDRGIDEQYF.

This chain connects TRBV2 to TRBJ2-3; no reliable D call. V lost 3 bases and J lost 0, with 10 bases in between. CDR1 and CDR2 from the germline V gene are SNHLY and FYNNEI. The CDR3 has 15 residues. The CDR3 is CASSEAATSTDTQYF. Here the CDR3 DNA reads TGTGCCAGCAGTGAGGCCGCCACCAGCACAGATACGCAGTATTTT.

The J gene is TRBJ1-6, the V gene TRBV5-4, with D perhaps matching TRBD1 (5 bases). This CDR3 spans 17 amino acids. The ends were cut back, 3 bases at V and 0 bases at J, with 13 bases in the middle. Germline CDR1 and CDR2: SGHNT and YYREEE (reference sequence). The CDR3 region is CASSSGRPSSYNSPLHF. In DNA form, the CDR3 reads TGTGCCAGCAGCTCGGGACGCCCGAGCTCCTATAATTCACCCCTCCACTTT.

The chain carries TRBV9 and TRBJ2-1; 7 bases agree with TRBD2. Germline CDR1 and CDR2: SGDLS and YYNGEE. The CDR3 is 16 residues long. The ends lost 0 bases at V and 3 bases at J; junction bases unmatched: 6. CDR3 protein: CASSVGAGVLYNEQFF. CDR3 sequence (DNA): TGTGCCAGCAGCGTAGGGGCGGGAGTTCTCTACAATGAGCAGTTCTTC.